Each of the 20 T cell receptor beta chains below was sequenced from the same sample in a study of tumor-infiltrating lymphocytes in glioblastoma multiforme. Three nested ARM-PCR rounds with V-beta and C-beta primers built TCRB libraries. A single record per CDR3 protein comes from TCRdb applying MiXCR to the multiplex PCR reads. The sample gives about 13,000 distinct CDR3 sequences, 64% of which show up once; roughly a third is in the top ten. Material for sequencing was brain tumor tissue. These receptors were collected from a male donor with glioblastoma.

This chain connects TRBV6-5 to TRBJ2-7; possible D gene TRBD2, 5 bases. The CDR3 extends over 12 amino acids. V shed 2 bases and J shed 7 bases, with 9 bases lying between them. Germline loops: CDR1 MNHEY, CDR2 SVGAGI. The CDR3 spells CASSYSRGEQYF. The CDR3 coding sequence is TGTGCCAGCAGTTACAGCCGAGGGGAGCAGTACTTC.

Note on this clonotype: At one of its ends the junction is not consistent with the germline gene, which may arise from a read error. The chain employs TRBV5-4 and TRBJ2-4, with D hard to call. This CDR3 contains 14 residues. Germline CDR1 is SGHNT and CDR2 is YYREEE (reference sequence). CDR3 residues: CASIFWADENIKYF. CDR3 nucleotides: TGTGCCAGCATCTTTTGGGCGGACGAAAACATTAAGTACTTC.

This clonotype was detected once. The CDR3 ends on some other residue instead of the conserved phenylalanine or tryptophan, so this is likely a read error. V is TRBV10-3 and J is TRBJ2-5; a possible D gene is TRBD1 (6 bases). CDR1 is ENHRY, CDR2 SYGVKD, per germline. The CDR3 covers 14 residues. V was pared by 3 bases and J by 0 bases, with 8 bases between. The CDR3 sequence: CAISESGDQETQYY. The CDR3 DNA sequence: TGTGCCATCAGTGAATCAGGGGACCAAGAGACCCAGTACTAC.

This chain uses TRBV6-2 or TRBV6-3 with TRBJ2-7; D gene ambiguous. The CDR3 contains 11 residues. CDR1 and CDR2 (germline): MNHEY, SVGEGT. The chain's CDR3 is CASSHAYGQYV. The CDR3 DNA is TGCGCCAGCAGTCACGCCTACGGGCAGTACGTC.

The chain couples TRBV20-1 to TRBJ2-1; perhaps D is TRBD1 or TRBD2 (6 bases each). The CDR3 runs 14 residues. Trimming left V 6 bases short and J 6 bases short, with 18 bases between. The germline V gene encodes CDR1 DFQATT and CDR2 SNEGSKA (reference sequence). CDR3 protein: CSATEAGHLNEQFF. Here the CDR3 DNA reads TGCAGTGCCACTGAGGCGGGACACCTCAATGAGCAGTTCTTC.

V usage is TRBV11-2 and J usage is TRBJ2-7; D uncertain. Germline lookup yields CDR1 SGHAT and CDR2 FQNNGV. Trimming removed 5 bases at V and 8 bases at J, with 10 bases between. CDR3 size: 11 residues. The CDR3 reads CASSPYLQQYF. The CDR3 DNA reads TGTGCCAGCAGCCCATACTTGCAGCAGTACTTC.

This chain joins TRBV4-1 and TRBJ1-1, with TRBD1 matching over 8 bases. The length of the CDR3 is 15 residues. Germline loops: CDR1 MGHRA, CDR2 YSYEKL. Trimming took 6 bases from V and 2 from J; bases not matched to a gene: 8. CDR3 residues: CASRASGTGNTEAFF. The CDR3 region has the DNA TGCGCCAGCAGGGCTTCCGGGACAGGCAACACTGAAGCTTTCTTT.

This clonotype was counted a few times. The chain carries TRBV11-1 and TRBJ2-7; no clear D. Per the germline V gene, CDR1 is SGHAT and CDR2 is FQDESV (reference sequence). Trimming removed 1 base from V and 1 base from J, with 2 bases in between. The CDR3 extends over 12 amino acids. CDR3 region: CASSLESYEQYF. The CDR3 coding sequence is TGTGCCAGCAGCTTAGAGTCCTACGAGCAGTACTTC.

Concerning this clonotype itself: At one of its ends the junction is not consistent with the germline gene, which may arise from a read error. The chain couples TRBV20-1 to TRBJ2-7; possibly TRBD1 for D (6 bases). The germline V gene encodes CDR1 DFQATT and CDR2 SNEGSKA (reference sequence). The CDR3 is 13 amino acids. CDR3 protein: CGADLTGAYEQYF. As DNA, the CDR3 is TGCGGTGCTGACCTGACAGGCGCCTACGAGCAGTACTTT.

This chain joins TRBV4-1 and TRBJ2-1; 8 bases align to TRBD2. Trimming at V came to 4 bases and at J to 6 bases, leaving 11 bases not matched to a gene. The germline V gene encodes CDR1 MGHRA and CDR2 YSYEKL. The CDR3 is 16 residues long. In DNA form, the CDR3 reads TGCGCCAGCAGCCTAACTTTGACTAGCGTGGGCAATGAGCAGTTCTTC. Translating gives CASSLTLTSVGNEQFF.

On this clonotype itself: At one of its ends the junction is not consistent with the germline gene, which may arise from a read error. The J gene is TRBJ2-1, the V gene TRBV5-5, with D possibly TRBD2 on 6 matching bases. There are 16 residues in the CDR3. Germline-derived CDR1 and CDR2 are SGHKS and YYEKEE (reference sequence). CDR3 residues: CARSPTWDSSCNEQFF. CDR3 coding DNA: TGTGCCAGGAGCCCCACATGGGACTCCTCCTGCAATGAGCAGTTCTTC. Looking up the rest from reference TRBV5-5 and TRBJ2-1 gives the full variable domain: DAGVTQSPTHLIKTRGQQVTLRCSPISGHKSVSWYQQVLGQGPQFIFQYYEKEERGRGNFPDRFSARQFPNYSSELNVNALLLGDSALYLCARSPTWDSSCNEQFFGPGTRLTVL.

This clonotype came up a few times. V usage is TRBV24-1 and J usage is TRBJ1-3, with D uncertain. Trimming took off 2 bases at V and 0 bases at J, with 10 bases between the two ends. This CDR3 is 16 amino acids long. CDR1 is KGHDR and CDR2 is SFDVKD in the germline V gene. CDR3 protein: CATSDSAVGSGNTIYF. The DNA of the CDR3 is TGTGCCACCAGTGATTCCGCCGTGGGCTCTGGAAACACCATATATTTT.

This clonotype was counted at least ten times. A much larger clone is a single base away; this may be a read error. The CDR3 sequence: CASNTQTTRGNLNYGYTF. CDR3 in DNA: TGTGCCAGCAATACACAAACCACCAGGGGGAATCTTAACTATGGCTACACCTTC. The chain joins TRBV6-5 to TRBJ1-2, with 7 nucleotides matching TRBD1. Germline CDR1 reads MNHEY; CDR2 reads SVGAGI. J gave up 1 base and V 7 bases, and 18 bases lay outside the gene matches. The CDR3 is made up of 18 amino acids.

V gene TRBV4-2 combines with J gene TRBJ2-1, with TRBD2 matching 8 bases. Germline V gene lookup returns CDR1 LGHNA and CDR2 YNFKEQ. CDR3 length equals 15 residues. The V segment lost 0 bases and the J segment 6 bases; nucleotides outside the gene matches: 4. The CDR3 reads CASSQDAGGINEQFF. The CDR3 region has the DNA TGTGCCAGCAGCCAAGATGCGGGAGGAATCAATGAGCAGTTCTTC.

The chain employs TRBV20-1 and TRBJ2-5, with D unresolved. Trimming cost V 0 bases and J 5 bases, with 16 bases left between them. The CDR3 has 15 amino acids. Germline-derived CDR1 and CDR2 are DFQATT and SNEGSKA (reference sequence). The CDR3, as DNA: TGCAGTGCTAGAGATTTCAGTGAGGATAGGGAGACCCAGTACTTC. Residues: CSARDFSEDRETQYF.

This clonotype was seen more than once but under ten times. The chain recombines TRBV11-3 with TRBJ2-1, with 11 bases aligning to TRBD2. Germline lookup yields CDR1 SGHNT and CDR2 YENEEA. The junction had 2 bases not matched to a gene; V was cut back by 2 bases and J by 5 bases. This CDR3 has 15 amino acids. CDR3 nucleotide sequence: TGTGCCAGCAGCTTACTAGCGGGGGGCCACAATGAGCAGTTCTTC. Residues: CASSLLAGGHNEQFF.

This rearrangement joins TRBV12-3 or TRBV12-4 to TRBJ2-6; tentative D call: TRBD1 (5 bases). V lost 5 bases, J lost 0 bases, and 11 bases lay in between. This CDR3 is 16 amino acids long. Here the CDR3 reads CASSGAAFSGANVLTF. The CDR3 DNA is TGTGCCAGCAGTGGGGCTGCGTTCTCTGGGGCCAACGTCCTGACTTTC.

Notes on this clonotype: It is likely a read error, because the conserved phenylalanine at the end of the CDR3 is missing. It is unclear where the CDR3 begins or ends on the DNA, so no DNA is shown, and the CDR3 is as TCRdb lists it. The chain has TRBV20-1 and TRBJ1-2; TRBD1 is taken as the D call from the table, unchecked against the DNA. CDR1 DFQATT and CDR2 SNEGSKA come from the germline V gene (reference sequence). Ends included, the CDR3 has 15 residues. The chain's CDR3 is CSARLTGVGSYGYTS.

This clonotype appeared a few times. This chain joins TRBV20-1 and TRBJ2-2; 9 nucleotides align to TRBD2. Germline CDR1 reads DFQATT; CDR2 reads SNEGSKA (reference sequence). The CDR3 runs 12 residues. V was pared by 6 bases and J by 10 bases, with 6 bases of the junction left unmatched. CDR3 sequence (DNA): TGCAGTGCCGCCTTAGCGGGGGAGGAGCTGTTTTTT. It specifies CSAALAGEELFF.

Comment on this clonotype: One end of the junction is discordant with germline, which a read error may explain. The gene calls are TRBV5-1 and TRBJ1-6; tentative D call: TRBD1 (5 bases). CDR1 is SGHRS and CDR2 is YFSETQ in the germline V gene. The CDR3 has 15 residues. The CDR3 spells CASNRQGESNSPLHF. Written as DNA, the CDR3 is TGCGCCAGCAATCGGCAGGGCGAAAGTAATTCACCCCTCCATTTT.